The 17 T cell receptor beta chains presented below share a single source sample, sequenced in a study of long-term antiretroviral therapy in people with HIV. Survey level was the resolution at which the v3.0 immunoSEQ assay ran. Profiled with immunoSEQ multiplex PCR; TCRdb holds only in-frame clones, not every one. The sample comprises about 30,000 clones, about 96% of which are singletons, and 7% to 8.5% rests with the top ten. This specimen consisted of unsorted PBMCs, obtained 5.3 years after starting antiretroviral therapy. These receptor sequences come from a man in his thirties or forties with HIV.

V usage is TRBV2 and J usage is TRBJ1-5, with 9 bases identical to TRBD1. CDR3 length: 14 residues. V shed 4 bases, J shed 8 bases, and the junction held 6 bases outside the gene matches. The germline CDR1 and CDR2 sequences are SNHLY and FYNNEI. This CDR3 is CASSADRGKKPQHF. The DNA of the CDR3 is TGTGCCAGCAGTGCGGACAGGGGAAAAAAGCCCCAGCATTTT.

V and J are TRBV7-6 and TRBJ2-3; 10 bases are shared with TRBD2. Per germline, CDR1 SGHVS and CDR2 FNYEAQ. The CDR3 sequence is 17 residues long. V gave up 0 bases and J gave up 1 base; unmatched junction bases: 4. CDR3 nucleotide sequence: TGTGCCAGCAGCTTAGCAACTCTAGCGGGGGGCACAGATACGCAGTATTTT. Translation gives CASSLATLAGGTDTQYF.

The chain joins TRBV19 to TRBJ2-1; D remains ambiguous. The CDR3 loop spans 13 amino acids. V lost 6 bases, J lost 9 bases, and 15 bases lay in between. From germline, CDR1 is LNHDA and CDR2 SQIVND (reference sequence). The CDR3 DNA follows: TGTGCCAGTAGCCAAAACGTGGGAATTGAGCAGTTCTTC. This translates into CASSQNVGIEQFF.

V usage is TRBV9 and J usage is TRBJ2-3; no clear D. Trimming shortened V by 2 bases and J by 2 bases, and 9 bases separated the two germline ends. The CDR3 covers 14 residues. Looked up from germline, CDR1 is SGDLS and CDR2 is YYNGEE. The CDR3 loop reads CASSVGRTTDTQYF. CDR3 in DNA: TGTGCCAGCAGCGTCGGACGGACCACAGATACGCAGTATTTT.

The rearrangement links TRBV28 to TRBJ1-4; 8 positions match TRBD1. The CDR3 loop spans 17 amino acids. The germline CDR1 and CDR2 sequences are MDHEN and SYDVKM. J gave up 7 bases and V 7 bases, and 17 bases lay outside the gene matches. The CDR3 is CASTPPMGQGASEKLFF. The CDR3 DNA reads TGTGCCAGCACCCCACCCATGGGGCAGGGGGCGTCTGAAAAACTGTTTTTT.

This chain uses TRBV5-1 with TRBJ1-2; no definite D call. The germline V gene encodes CDR1 SGHRS and CDR2 YFSETQ. This CDR3 spans 13 amino acids. Trimming took off 3 bases at V and 8 bases at J, with 14 bases between the two ends. This chain's CDR3 is CASSSRPVGGYTF. CDR3 coding DNA: TGCGCCAGCAGCTCCCGACCGGTGGGGGGCTACACCTTC.

The V and J genes are TRBV2 and TRBJ1-4; D is unclear. CDR3 length: 11 residues. With 7 bases removed from V and 8 bases from J, the gap between germline ends came to 8 bases. CDR1 SNHLY and CDR2 FYNNEI come from the germline V gene. CDR3 amino acids: CASKQTEKLFF. The CDR3 region has the DNA TGTGCCAGCAAGCAGACCGAAAAACTGTTTTTT.

This clone was found once. V and J are TRBV18 and TRBJ2-7; D may be TRBD1 (6 bases). The germline V gene encodes CDR1 KGHSH and CDR2 LQKENI. Between the trimmed V and J ends, which lost 3 bases and 0 bases, there was a span of 15 bases. The CDR3 consists of 16 residues. The CDR3 bases are TGTGCCAGCTCACCGGTACAGGGAATAGTCTCCTACGAGCAGTACTTC. This gives the protein CASSPVQGIVSYEQYF.

This chain links TRBV7-9 with TRBJ2-1; D remains ambiguous. Trimming removed 2 bases from V and 0 bases from J, with 8 bases in between. The CDR3 has 15 residues. Germline V gene lookup returns CDR1 SEHNR and CDR2 FQNEAQ (reference sequence). The CDR3 DNA follows: TGTGCCAGCAGCTTAAGGCCCAGCTCCTACAATGAGCAGTTCTTC. This encodes CASSLRPSSYNEQFF.

The chain couples TRBV6-6 to TRBJ1-2; a weak D match, TRBD1 (5 bases). With 0 bases removed from V and 3 bases from J, the gap between germline ends came to 8 bases. This CDR3 spans 14 amino acids. Germline V CDR1 and CDR2: MNHNY, SVGAGI (reference sequence). The DNA of the CDR3 is TGTGCCAGCAGTTACTCAGGGGACGACTATGGCTACACCTTC. Amino acids: CASSYSGDDYGYTF.

This chain uses TRBV7-9 with TRBJ2-3, with D tentatively TRBD2 (6 bases). CDR1 SEHNR and CDR2 FQNEAQ come from the germline V gene (reference sequence). Trimming stripped 5 bases from V and 1 base from J, with 13 bases between. The CDR3 runs 15 residues. CDR3 in DNA: TGTGCCAGCAGCAAAAATAGCGGACGCACAGATACGCAGTATTTT. It translates to CASSKNSGRTDTQYF. Variable domain in full (rest from reference TRBV7-9 and TRBJ2-3): DTGVSQNPRHKITKRGQNVTFRCDPISEHNRLYWYRQTLGQGPEFLTYFQNEAQLEKSRLLSDRFSAERPKGSFSTLEIQRTEQGDSAMYLCASSKNSGRTDTQYFGPGTRLTVL.

The gene calls are TRBV7-6 and TRBJ1-2; the D gene is possibly TRBD1 (5 bases). CDR1 is SGHVS, CDR2 FNYEAQ, per germline. The CDR3 totals 16 residues. V shed 3 bases and J shed 3 bases, with 17 bases lying between them. CDR3 sequence: CASSFSIAGSDYGYTF. DNA of the CDR3: TGTGCCAGCAGCTTTTCCATAGCAGGGAGCGACTATGGCTACACCTTC. The full variable domain, its missing parts supplied by reference TRBV7-6 and TRBJ1-2, is GAGVSQSPRYKVTKRGQDVALRCDPISGHVSLYWYRQALGQGPEFLTYFNYEAQQDKSGLPNDRFSAERPEGSISTLTIQRTEQRDSAMYRCASSFSIAGSDYGYTFGSGTRLTVV.

The rearrangement joins TRBV7-2 to TRBJ2-2; 7 bases are shared with TRBD2. J lost 0 bases, V lost 2 bases, and 12 bases had no gene match. This CDR3 contains 19 residues. Germline V lookup: CDR1 SGHTA, CDR2 FQGNSA. The CDR3 is CASSLRALRGYSNTGELFF. The CDR3 DNA reads as TGTGCCAGCAGCTTAAGGGCCCTGCGGGGGTACTCGAACACCGGGGAGCTGTTTTTT.

The chain recombines TRBV5-1 with TRBJ1-6; a weak D match, TRBD1 (5 bases). Per germline, CDR1 SGHRS and CDR2 YFSETQ. V lost 7 bases to trimming and J lost 7 bases, with 15 bases between them. CDR3 size: 14 residues. CDR3 in amino acids: CASCLGETNSPLHF. The CDR3 nucleotides read TGCGCCAGCTGTCTGGGGGAAACCAATTCACCCCTCCACTTT.

This chain links TRBV7-3 with TRBJ2-6, with D uncertain. Germline CDR1 reads SGHTA; CDR2 reads FQGTGA. The length of the CDR3 is 15 residues. V lost 2 bases to trimming and J lost 0 bases, with 5 bases between them. CDR3 DNA sequence: TGTGCCAGCAGCTTACAGGTCTCTGGGGCCAACGTCCTGACTTTC. Protein: CASSLQVSGANVLTF.

The chain joins TRBV6-6 to TRBJ1-1; D is uncertain. The germline V gene has CDR1 MNHNY and CDR2 SVGAGI (reference sequence). V lost 6 bases and J 8 bases, leaving 13 bases between the germline ends. The CDR3 is made up of 12 amino acids. The CDR3 is CASRLPEAEAFF. The CDR3 DNA sequence: TGTGCCAGCAGATTACCGGAGGCCGAAGCTTTCTTT.

Regarding this clone: One end of the junction varies from germline; a read error may be responsible. The chain combines TRBV14 with TRBJ1-4; D unclear. The CDR3 has 16 amino acids. CDR1 is SGHDN, CDR2 FVKESK, per germline. The CDR3 region is CASSQGFELLDEKLFF. DNA for the CDR3: TGTGCCAGCAGTCAAGGGTTTGAGCTCCTCGATGAAAAACTGTTTTTT.